This TCR beta chain originates from a study of Ad26.COV2.S vaccination and SARS-CoV-2 variants. Study summary: Intramuscularly, Ad26.COV2.S was given either once or twice, 56 days apart.

The treatment denotes: roughly 20 received Ad26.COV2.S at low or high dose, single or two shots; several received placebo; per-sample allocation not given. At day 63 after the first vaccine or placebo injection, samples were drawn. Cohort 1b enrolled adults aged 18-55 years in Boston. About this clone: What it recognizes is unknown.

Assay: immunoSEQ multiplex PCR; the TCRdb copy retains only in-frame clones and omits some. The sample carries 300,000 to 400,000 clones, 87% recorded once. Study findings and constraints: Vaccine recipients surpassed placebo recipients in spike-specific TCR breadth.

Germline CDR1 is LGHDT and CDR2 is YNNKEL (reference sequence). Trimming shortened V by 0 bases and J by 4 bases, and 9 bases separated the two germline ends. The CDR3 runs 15 residues. The chain uses TRBV3-1 (or the pseudogene TRBV3-2) and TRBJ2-2; D ambiguous. Sequencing was performed on peripheral blood, taken in a trial of Ad26.COV2.S vaccine versus placebo. The sequence was obtained from a person between 18 and 60 years old who received the Ad26.COV2.S COVID-19 vaccine or a placebo. The CDR3 nucleotides are TGTGCCAGCAGCCAAGATTGGCTGAGCACCGGGGAGCTGTTTTTT. It encodes CASSQDWLSTGELFF.